This entry is about one T cell receptor (beta chain). The target of this receptor is not known. There are no base qualities to consult, and no much larger clone falls within one base. These data come from a study of blood T cell repertoires in COVID-19 (dated by TCRdb to between 2020 and 2021). About the investigation overall: Samples covering the acute and convalescent phases of COVID-19 were provided by collaborators in the United States, Italy and Spain. The repertoires were made available in a free public database intended to serve as a resource for research on the immune response to SARS-CoV-2. Samples were obtained from the ongoing ImmuneRACE study (first 160 participants) and from 1,254 subjects provided by 6 global collaborators. The prospective study material was composed of cDNA or gDNA derived from T cells, B-cell-depleted T cells, or PBMCs. Nearly every sample came with metadata listing a de-identified subject ID, COVID-19 status, age in years and sex. HLA class I and class II types, where available, came from metadata supplied by the sample provider rather than from assay-based typing. The dataset comprised deeply sampled blood TCRbeta repertoires from subjects exposed to, actively infected with, or recovered from COVID-19.

Overall results and qualifications from the work: Clinical and demographic metadata were provided uncurated, with the amount varying by source and participant.

Collaborating institutions collected whole blood in K2EDTA tubes following their own protocols. For TCRbeta analysis, collaborator samples were shipped as frozen whole blood, as isolated PBMCs, or as DNA extracted from either sample type. TCRbeta CDR3 regions were amplified from genomic DNA by means of the immunoSEQ Assay, a bias-controlled multiplex PCR. The authors' pipeline ran thus. The number of nucleated cells in each sample was estimated by amplification of reference gene primers within the assay. To quantify the absolute abundance of each unique TCRbeta CDR3 rearrangement, sequence reads were collapsed and filtered. For each sample, productive Simpson clonality was calculated as the square root of Simpson's diversity index over productive rearrangements. TCRdb re-hosts the immuneACCESS table, in-frame sequences only. Its copies lack some clones; in the studies checked, an unresolved V gene accounts for under half of them, and the cause for the rest is not known. The V and J calls and clone size are taken from that table; D and trimming were inferred from the DNA. This sample is represented by 200,000 to 300,000 clones; around four fifths of them were singletons. The ten largest clones add up to around 25% of the sample.

The sequenced sample was peripheral blood. This clonotype was obtained from a man in his forties with acute or convalescent COVID-19.

The CDR3 in this case is CACPLAGAEEQFF. The DNA reads as follows: TGTGCCTGTCCACTAGCGGGAGCGGAGGAGCAGTTCTTC. This chain is built from TRBV30 and TRBJ2-1; TRBD2 fits 11 bases in the junction. From the cysteine up to the phenylalanine, the CDR3 has a length of 13 residues. Solely the CDR3 DNA is kept, with 39 bases framed from the first base. Compared with germline, V lacks 6 bases and J lacks 10 bases; bases without a gene match: 8. CDR1 GTSNPN and CDR2 SVGIG are derived from the germline V gene (reference sequence).